These 17 T cell receptor beta chains were sequenced from one sample in a study of shared clonotypes between healthy human individuals. Libraries were prepared by immunoSEQ multiplex PCR; TCRdb keeps only in-frame clonotypes and omits some of them. Of a few hundred thousand clones in the sample, roughly 84% were seen once. Sequences were obtained from memory CD8+ T cells sorted from blood. Subset given: CD45RO+ cells pooled with CCR7-negative TemRA cells. All receptors derive from a man younger than 35 in good health.

The J gene is TRBJ2-5, the V gene TRBV7-8; 8 bases fit TRBD1. In germline, CDR1 is SGHVS, CDR2 FQNEAQ. V dropped 1 base and J dropped 5; count of bases not matched to a gene: 6. This CDR3 region has 15 residues. The chain's CDR3 is CASSLGAWDRETQYF. The CDR3 nucleotides are TGTGCCAGCAGCTTAGGTGCCTGGGACAGGGAGACCCAGTACTTC. Looking up the rest from reference TRBV7-8 and TRBJ2-5 gives the full variable domain: GAGVSQSPRYKVAKRGQDVALRCDPISGHVSLFWYQQALGQGPEFLTYFQNEAQLDKSGLPSDRFFAERPEGSVSTLKIQRTQQEDSAVYLCASSLGAWDRETQYFGPGTRLLVL.

V usage is TRBV5-5 and J usage is TRBJ2-3; 7 positions agree with TRBD2. Germline lookup yields CDR1 SGHKS and CDR2 YYEKEE (reference sequence). V was clipped by 3 bases and J by 5 bases; unmatched bases: 6. This CDR3 has 14 amino acids. This CDR3 is CASSWAGEEDTQYF. CDR3 bases: TGTGCCAGCAGCTGGGCGGGAGAGGAAGATACGCAGTATTTT.

In nucleotides, the CDR3 is TGTGCCAGCAGCCACGAATGGACAGGCCCTGTAGTGAACACTGAAGCTTTCTTT. The encoded protein is CASSHEWTGPVVNTEAFF. This rearrangement joins TRBV5-6 to TRBJ1-1; 7 bases are a match to TRBD1. The junction had 15 bases not matched to a gene; V was cut back by 4 bases and J by 0 bases. The CDR3 has 18 amino acids. CDR1 is SGHDT and CDR2 is YYEEEE in the germline V gene.

This chain connects TRBV27 to TRBJ2-5; 12 nucleotides agree with TRBD2. There are 14 residues in the CDR3. The germline V gene has CDR1 MNHEY and CDR2 SMNVEV (reference sequence). V dropped 5 bases and J dropped 8; count of bases not matched to a gene: 6. The CDR3 loop reads CASSPLAGGHTQYF. The CDR3, as DNA: TGTGCCAGCAGTCCCCTAGCGGGGGGGCACACCCAGTACTTC.

V usage is TRBV7-9 and J usage is TRBJ2-3; D is perhaps TRBD2 (6 bases). This CDR3 contains 17 residues. V lost 5 bases to trimming and J lost 0 bases, with 18 bases between them. Germline CDR1 is SEHNR and CDR2 is FQNEAQ (reference sequence). Here the CDR3 reads CASSPPGYGGSTDTQYF. The CDR3 nucleotides read TGTGCCAGCAGCCCACCGGGGTACGGGGGTAGCACAGATACGCAGTATTTT.

The chain carries TRBV7-9 and TRBJ1-6; 9 nucleotides line up with TRBD1. The length of the CDR3 is 15 residues. Germline trimming cut 4 bases from V and 5 bases from J; bases unmatched to any gene: 3. Germline CDR1 reads SEHNR; CDR2 reads FQNEAQ (reference sequence). The CDR3 DNA sequence: TGTGCCAGCAGCTCCTGGACAGGGGATAATTCACCCCTCCACTTT. The encoded protein is CASSSWTGDNSPLHF.

V usage is TRBV7-9 and J usage is TRBJ2-5, with D perhaps being TRBD1 or TRBD2 (5 bases each). Trimming shortened V by 7 bases and J by 5 bases, and 20 bases separated the two germline ends. Per the germline V gene, CDR1 is SEHNR and CDR2 is FQNEAQ (reference sequence). This CDR3 has 15 residues. This chain's CDR3 is CASTKTWDPMETQYF. CDR3 sequence (DNA): TGTGCCAGCACTAAAACCTGGGACCCGATGGAGACCCAGTACTTC.

This chain joins TRBV5-1 and TRBJ2-3; D remains ambiguous. The CDR3 consists of 15 residues. Trimming removed 3 bases from V and 2 bases from J, with 13 bases in between. The germline V gene encodes CDR1 SGHRS and CDR2 YFSETQ. The CDR3 sequence: CASSSLGSHTDTQYF. The CDR3 DNA reads as TGCGCCAGCAGCTCCCTCGGTAGTCACACAGATACGCAGTATTTT.

V is TRBV5-6 and J is TRBJ2-3; D ambiguous. CDR1 is SGHDT and CDR2 is YYEEEE in the germline V gene. Trimming took 0 bases from V and 4 from J, leaving 18 bases between them. The CDR3 covers 17 residues. CDR3: CASSLEALSGWSDTQYF. CDR3 sequence (DNA): TGTGCCAGCAGCTTGGAGGCCTTATCTGGATGGTCAGATACGCAGTATTTT.

The rearrangement uses TRBV13 and TRBJ1-2; tentatively, D is TRBD1 (6 bases). In germline, CDR1 is PRHDT, CDR2 FYEKMQ (reference sequence). Trimming shortened V by 4 bases and J by 2 bases, and 23 bases separated the two germline ends. The CDR3 totals 18 residues. CDR3 protein: CASSSGWTDLPRNYGYTF. As DNA, the CDR3 is TGTGCCAGCAGCTCAGGATGGACAGACCTACCCCGGAACTATGGCTACACCTTC.

V is TRBV6-1 and J is TRBJ2-6; D tentatively reads TRBD1 or TRBD2 (5 bases each). The V gene's germline CDR1 is MNHNS and CDR2 SASEGT. The CDR3 is 14 amino acids. V was pared by 9 bases and J by 0 bases, with 9 bases between. CDR3 region: CASLGTSGANVLTF. In nucleotides, the CDR3 is TGTGCCAGTCTGGGGACCTCTGGGGCCAACGTCCTGACTTTC.

The V and J genes are TRBV11-3 and TRBJ1-1, with unresolved D. Trimming cost V 3 bases and J 1 base, with 6 bases left between them. This CDR3 has 13 residues. Germline CDR1 SGHNT, CDR2 YENEEA. The CDR3 reads CASSFGSNTEAFF. Written as DNA, the CDR3 is TGTGCCAGCAGCTTTGGGTCGAACACTGAAGCTTTCTTT.

The genes are TRBV4-1 and TRBJ2-1, with D perhaps assigned TRBD1 or TRBD2 (5 bases each). V was clipped by 3 bases and J by 3 bases, with 12 bases between them. Germline assignment: CDR1 MGHRA and CDR2 YSYEKL. The CDR3 runs 15 residues. The CDR3 reads CASSHRPGGYNEQFF. CDR3 nucleotides: TGCGCCAGCAGCCACCGGCCTGGGGGCTACAATGAGCAGTTCTTC.

V and J are TRBV6-5 and TRBJ2-7, with D tentatively TRBD1 (6 bases). The CDR3 consists of 16 residues. V lost 2 bases and J lost 2, with 16 bases in between. The germline CDR1 and CDR2 sequences are MNHEY and SVGAGI. The CDR3 region has the DNA TGTGCCAGCAGTTACCCCCCGACAGGTGGTCCCTACGAGCAGTACTTC. It translates to CASSYPPTGGPYEQYF.

This chain connects TRBV27 to TRBJ2-7; D possibly corresponds to TRBD2 (6 bases). Germline CDR1 MNHEY, CDR2 SMNVEV (reference sequence). There are 16 residues in the CDR3. The V and J ends lost 1 base and 0 bases respectively, with 13 bases between them. This CDR3 is CASSLLGRMGSYEQYF. The CDR3 DNA sequence: TGTGCCAGCAGTTTATTGGGGAGGATGGGCTCCTACGAGCAGTACTTC.

The chain employs TRBV4-1 and TRBJ2-7; D is unresolved. Germline values: CDR1 MGHRA, CDR2 YSYEKL. Trimming shortened V by 0 bases and J by 3 bases, and 12 bases separated the two germline ends. There are 15 residues in the CDR3. The CDR3 sequence is CASSQESVSYYEQYF. In nucleotides, the CDR3 is TGCGCCAGCAGCCAAGAAAGCGTCTCCTACTACGAGCAGTACTTC.

The chain links TRBV27 to TRBJ2-7; 8 bases agree with TRBD1. V lost 4 bases and J lost 1; bases outside the gene matches: 6. The CDR3 length is 15 residues. In germline, CDR1 is MNHEY, CDR2 SMNVEV (reference sequence). The CDR3 sequence is CASSSIQGESYEQYF. The CDR3 DNA is TGTGCCAGCAGTTCTATACAGGGGGAGTCCTACGAGCAGTACTTC.